The T cell receptor (beta chain) described here comes from a study of identical twins. Per germline, CDR1 MGHRA and CDR2 YSYEKL. The CDR3 sequence is 13 residues long. V lost 6 bases, J lost 5 bases, and 13 bases lay in between. As to this clonotype: Its antigen is currently unknown.

Study outcomes and limitations: Models underestimated TCR alpha sharing (out-of-frame) in monozygotic twins. It was cross-sectional statistical analysis, not following the same donors, that the conclusions relied on.

TCRdb called the 5' RACE reads again in MiXCR, with one record for every CDR3 protein. The sample carries under 250,000 distinct CDR3 sequences, approximately 8% recorded once. Separately, the same data were catalogued under a study of yellow fever vaccine responses in identical twins.

The V gene is TRBV4-1, the J gene TRBJ2-5; maybe TRBD1 (6 bases). This clonotype was sampled from a young woman in good health. Sequencing was done on a sample of CD8+ T cells sorted from blood. This CDR3 is CASRGAGLETQYF. The CDR3 coding sequence is TGCGCCAGCAGGGGGGCAGGGTTGGAGACCCAGTACTTC.